The T cell receptor beta chain under discussion was sequenced for a study of Ad26.COV2.S vaccination and SARS-CoV-2 variants. On the study more broadly: The donor belonged to the COV1001 Ad26.COV2.S trial arm. Whole-study findings and limits: Total T cell responses were possibly underestimated by TCR breadth and depth analyses. Spike-specific TCR breadth in vaccine recipients exceeded that seen in placebo recipients.

Treatment indicated: some 19 received Ad26.COV2.S at low or high dose, single or two shots; 5 received placebo; per-sample allocation not given. Sampling was done on day 63 after the first vaccine or placebo injection. About this clone: Its antigen remains unidentified.

TCRdb's table, derived via immunoSEQ multiplex PCR, lists solely in-frame clones and lacks some. Seen here are about 390,000 clones, about 85% observed once, and the top ten hold under 4%. This CDR3 is built from 13 residues. Trimming took off 5 bases at V and 4 bases at J, with 12 bases between the two ends. Germline V gene lookup returns CDR1 LNHDA and CDR2 SQIVND (reference sequence). The V call is TRBV19, the J call TRBJ2-7; D perhaps matches TRBD1 (7 bases). This TCR came from a person aged 18 to 65 who received the Ad26.COV2.S COVID-19 vaccine or a placebo. Sequencing used peripheral blood, obtained in a trial of Ad26.COV2.S vaccine versus placebo. This CDR3 reads CASSRQGGYEQYF. The DNA of the CDR3 is TGTGCCAGTAGTCGACAGGGAGGTTACGAGCAGTACTTC.